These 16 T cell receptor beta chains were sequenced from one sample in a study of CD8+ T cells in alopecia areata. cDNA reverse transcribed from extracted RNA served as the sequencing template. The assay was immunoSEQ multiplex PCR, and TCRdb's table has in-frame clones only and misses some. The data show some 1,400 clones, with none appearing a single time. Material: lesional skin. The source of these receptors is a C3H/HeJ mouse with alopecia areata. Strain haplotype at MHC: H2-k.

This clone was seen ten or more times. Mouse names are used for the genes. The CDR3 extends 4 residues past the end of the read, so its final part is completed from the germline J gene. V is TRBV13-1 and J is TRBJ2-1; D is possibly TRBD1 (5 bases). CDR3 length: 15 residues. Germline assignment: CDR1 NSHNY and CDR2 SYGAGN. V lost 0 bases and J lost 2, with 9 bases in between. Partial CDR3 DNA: TGTGCCAGCAGTGATGAGGGGAAGGACTATGCT. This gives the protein CASSDEGKDYA. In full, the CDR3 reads CASSDEGKDYAEQFF.

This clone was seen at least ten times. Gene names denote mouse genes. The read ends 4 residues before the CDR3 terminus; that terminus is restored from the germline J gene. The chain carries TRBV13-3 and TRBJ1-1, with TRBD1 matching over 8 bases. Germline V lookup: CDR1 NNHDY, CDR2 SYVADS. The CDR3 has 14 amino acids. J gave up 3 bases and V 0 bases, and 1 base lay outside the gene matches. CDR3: CASSDAGGDTEVFF. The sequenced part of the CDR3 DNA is TGTGCCAGCAGTGATGCAGGGGGCGACACA.

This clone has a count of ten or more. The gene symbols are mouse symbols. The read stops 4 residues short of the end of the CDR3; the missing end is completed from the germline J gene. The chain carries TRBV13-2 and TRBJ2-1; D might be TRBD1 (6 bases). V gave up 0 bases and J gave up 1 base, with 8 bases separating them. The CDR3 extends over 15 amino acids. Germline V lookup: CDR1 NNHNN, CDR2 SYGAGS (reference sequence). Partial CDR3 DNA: TGTGCCAGCGGTGATGCGCAGGGGAACTATGCT. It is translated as CASGDAQGNYA. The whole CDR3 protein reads CASGDAQGNYAEQFF.

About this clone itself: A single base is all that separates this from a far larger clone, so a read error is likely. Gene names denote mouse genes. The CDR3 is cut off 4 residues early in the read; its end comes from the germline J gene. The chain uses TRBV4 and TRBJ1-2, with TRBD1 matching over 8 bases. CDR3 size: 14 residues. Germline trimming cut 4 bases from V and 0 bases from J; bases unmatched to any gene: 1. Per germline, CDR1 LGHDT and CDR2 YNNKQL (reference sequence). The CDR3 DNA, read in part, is TGTGCCAGCAGCTCGGACAGGGCAAACTCC. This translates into CASSSDRANS. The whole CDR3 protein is CASSSDRANSDYTF.

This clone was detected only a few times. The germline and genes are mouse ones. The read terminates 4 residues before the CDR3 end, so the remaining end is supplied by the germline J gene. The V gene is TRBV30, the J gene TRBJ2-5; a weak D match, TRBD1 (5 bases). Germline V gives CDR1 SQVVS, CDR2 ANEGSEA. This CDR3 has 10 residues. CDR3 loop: CSSNRDTQYF. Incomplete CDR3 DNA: TGTAGTTCTAACAGGGAC.

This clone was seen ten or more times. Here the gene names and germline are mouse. CDR3 DNA, as far as it was read: TGTGCCAGCAGCCAAGACCCAGGGCGGGATCAAAAC. This translates into CASSQDPGRDQN. The whole CDR3 reads CASSQDPGRDQNTLYF. The chain is built from TRBV5 and TRBJ2-4, with D perhaps TRBD1 (5 bases). The read ends 4 residues before the CDR3 terminus; that terminus is restored from the germline J gene. Trimming took off 0 bases at V and 2 bases at J, with 12 bases between the two ends. This CDR3 is 16 amino acids long. From germline, CDR1 is LGHNA and CDR2 YNLKQL (reference sequence).

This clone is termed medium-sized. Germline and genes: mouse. The covered CDR3 bases are TGTGCCAGCAGCCTCGGGACTGGGGGGGGCTATGCT. Its protein product is CASSLGTGGGYA. In full, the CDR3 reads CASSLGTGGGYAEQFF. The chain couples TRBV5 to TRBJ2-1; 13 bases are a match to TRBD2. The DNA ends 4 residues before the CDR3 does, and the rest of the CDR3 is filled in from the germline J gene. The CDR3 totals 16 residues. V lost 4 bases, J lost 3 bases, and 3 bases stayed unmatched. Germline assignment: CDR1 LGHNA and CDR2 YNLKQL (reference sequence).

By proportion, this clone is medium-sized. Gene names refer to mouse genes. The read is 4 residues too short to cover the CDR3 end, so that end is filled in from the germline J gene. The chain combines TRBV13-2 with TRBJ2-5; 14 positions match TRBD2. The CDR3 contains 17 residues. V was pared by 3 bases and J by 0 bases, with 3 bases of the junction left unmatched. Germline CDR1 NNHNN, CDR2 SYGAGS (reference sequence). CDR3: CASGGGLGGPNQDTQYF. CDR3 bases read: TGTGCCAGCGGTGGGGGACTGGGGGGGCCTAACCAAGAC.

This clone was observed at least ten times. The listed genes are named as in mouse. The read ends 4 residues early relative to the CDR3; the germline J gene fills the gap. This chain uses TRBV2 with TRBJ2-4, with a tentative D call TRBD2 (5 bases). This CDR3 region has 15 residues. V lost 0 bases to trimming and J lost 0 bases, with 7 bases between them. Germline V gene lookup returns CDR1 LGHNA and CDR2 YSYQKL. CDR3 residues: CASSQEWGSQNTLYF. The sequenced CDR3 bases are TGTGCCAGCAGCCAAGAGTGGGGAAGTCAAAAC.

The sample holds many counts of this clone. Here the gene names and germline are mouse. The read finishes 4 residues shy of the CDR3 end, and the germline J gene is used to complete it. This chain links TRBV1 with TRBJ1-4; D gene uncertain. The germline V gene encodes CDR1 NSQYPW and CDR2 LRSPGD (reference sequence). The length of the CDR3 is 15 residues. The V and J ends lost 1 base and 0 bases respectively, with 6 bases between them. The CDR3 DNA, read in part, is TGCACCTGCAGTGCAGTCCAGATTTCCAACGAA. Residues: CTCSAVQISNE. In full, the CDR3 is CTCSAVQISNERLFF.

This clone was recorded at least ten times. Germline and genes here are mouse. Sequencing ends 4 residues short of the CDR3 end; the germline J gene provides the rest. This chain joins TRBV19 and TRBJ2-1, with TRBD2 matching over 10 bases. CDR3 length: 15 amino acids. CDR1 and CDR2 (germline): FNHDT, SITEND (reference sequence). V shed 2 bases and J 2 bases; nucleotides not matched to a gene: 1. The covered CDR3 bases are TGTGCCAGCAGTATTCTGGGGGGGCACTATGCT. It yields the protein CASSILGGHYA. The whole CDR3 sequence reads CASSILGGHYAEQFF.

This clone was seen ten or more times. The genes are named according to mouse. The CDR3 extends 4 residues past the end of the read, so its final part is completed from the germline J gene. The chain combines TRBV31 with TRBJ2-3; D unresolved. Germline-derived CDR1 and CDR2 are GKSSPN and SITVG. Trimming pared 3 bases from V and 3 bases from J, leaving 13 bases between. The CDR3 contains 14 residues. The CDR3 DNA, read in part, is TGTGCCTGGAGCCCAGAAACAAGGGCAGAA. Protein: CAWSPETRAE. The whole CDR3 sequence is CAWSPETRAETLYF.

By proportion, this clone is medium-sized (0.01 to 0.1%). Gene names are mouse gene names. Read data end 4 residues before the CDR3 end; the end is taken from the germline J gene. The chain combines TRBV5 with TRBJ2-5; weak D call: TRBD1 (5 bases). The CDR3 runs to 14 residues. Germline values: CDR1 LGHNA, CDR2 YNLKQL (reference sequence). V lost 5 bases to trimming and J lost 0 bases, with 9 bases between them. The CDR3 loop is CASSTQENQDTQYF. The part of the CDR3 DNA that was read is TGTGCCAGCAGCACACAGGAGAACCAAGAC.

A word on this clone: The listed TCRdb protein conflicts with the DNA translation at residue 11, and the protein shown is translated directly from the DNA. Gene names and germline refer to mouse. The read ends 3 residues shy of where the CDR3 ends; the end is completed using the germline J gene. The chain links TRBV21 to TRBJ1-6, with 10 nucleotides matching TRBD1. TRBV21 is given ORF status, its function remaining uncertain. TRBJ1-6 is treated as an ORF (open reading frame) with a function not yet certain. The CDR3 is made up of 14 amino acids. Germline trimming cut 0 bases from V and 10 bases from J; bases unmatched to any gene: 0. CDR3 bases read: TGTGCTAGCAGTCAATCGGACAGGGGGTCGCCC. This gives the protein CASSQSDRGSP. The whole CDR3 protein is CASSQSDRGSPLYF.

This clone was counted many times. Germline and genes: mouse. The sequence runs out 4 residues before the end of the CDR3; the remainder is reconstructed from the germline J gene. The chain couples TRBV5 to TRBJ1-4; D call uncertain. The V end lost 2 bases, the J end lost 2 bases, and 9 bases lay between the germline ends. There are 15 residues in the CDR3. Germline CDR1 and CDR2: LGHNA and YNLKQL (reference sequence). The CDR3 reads CASSQSGASNERLFF. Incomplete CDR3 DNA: TGTGCCAGCAGCCAATCAGGAGCCTCCAACGAA.

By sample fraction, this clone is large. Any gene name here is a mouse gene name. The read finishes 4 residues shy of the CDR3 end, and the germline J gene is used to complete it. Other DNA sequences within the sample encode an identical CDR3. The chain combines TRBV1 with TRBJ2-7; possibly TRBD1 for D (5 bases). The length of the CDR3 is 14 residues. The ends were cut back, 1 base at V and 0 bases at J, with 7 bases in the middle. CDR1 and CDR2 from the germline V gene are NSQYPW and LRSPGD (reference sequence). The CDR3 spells CTCSAADNSYEQYF. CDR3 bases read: TGCACCTGCAGTGCAGCGGACAACTCCTAT.